This T cell receptor beta chain was documented in a study of identical twins. CDR1 is DFQATT, CDR2 SNEGSKA, per germline (reference sequence). Trimming took 6 bases from V and 3 from J; bases not matched to a gene: 10. The CDR3 sequence is 14 residues long. This clonotype was observed many times. Its specificity is unknown. TCRdb re-derived calls from the 5' RACE reads in MiXCR, one entry per CDR3 protein. Of more than 400,000 distinct CDR3 sequences listed, about 15% are singletons. Points from the study as a whole: Recombination models fit unrelated individuals' TCR alpha sharing but underestimated twins'. Within beta out-of-frame sequences, the excess sharing observed between twins was weaker. In zero-insertion analyses, partial confounding could arise from invariant MAIT and iNKT cells.

These data were also filed under a second study, of yellow fever vaccine responses in identical twins. From that report: The T cell response to vaccination in identical twins was reportedly partly convergent and partly personalized.

Sample: CD4+ T cells sorted from blood. The V gene is TRBV20-1, the J gene TRBJ1-1; 7 bases align to TRBD1. The sequence derives from a woman between 18 and 29 years old in good health. The CDR3 region has the DNA TGCAGTGCAGAGAGACAGGGACGGGACACTGAAGCTTTCTTT. Encoded protein: CSAERQGRDTEAFF.